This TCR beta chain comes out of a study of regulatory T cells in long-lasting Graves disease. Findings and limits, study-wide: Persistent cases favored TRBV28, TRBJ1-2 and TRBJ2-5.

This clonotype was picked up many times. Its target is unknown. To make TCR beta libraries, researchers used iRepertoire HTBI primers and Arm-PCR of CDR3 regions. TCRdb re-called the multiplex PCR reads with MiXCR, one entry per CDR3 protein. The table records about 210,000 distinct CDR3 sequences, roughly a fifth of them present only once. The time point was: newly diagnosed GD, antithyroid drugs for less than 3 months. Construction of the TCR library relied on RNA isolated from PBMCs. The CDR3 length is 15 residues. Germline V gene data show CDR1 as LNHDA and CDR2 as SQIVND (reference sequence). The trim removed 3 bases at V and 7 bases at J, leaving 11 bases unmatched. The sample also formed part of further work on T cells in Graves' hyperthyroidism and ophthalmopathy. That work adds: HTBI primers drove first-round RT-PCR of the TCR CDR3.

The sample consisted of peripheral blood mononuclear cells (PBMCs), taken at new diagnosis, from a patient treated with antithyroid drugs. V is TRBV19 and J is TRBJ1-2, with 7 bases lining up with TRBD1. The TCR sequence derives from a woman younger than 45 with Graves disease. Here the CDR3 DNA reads TGTGCCAGTAGTATCCCGGGACAGCGTACTCTTGGCTACACCTTC. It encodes CASSIPGQRTLGYTF. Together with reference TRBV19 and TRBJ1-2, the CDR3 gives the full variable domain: DGGITQSPKYLFRKEGQNVTLSCEQNLNHDAMYWYRQDPGQGLRLIYYSQIVNDFQKGDIAEGYSVSREKKESFPLTVTSAQKNPTAFYLCASSIPGQRTLGYTFGSGTRLTVV.